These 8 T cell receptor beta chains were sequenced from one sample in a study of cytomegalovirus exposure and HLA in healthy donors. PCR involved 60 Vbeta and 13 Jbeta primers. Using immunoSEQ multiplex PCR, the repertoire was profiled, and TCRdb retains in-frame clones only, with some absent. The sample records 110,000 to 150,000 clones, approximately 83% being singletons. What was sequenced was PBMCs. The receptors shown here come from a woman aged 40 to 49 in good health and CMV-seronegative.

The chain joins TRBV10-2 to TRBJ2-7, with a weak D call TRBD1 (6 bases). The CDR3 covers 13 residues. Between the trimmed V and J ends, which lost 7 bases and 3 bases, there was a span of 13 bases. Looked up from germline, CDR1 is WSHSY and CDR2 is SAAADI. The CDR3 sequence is CASKRQERYEQYF. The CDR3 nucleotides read TGCGCCAGCAAGCGACAGGAGCGCTACGAGCAGTACTTC.

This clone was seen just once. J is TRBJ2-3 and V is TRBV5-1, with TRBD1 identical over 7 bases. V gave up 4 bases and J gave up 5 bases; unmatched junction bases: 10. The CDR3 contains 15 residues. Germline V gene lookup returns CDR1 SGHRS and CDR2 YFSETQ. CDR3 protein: CASSPRDSSLDTQYF. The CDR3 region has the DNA TGCGCCAGCAGCCCCCGGGACAGCTCTTTAGATACGCAGTATTTT.

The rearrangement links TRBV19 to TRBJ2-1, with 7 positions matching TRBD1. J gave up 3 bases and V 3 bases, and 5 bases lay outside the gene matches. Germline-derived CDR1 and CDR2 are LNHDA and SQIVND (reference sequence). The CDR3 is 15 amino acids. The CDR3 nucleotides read TGTGCCAGTAGTATGGCGCCAGGGGGCTACAATGAGCAGTTCTTC. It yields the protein CASSMAPGGYNEQFF.

The CDR3 loop reads CASSIGGTPSYEQYF. The CDR3 DNA reads TGTGCCAGTAGTATAGGGGGGACTCCCTCCTACGAGCAGTACTTC. This chain connects TRBV19 to TRBJ2-7; a possible D gene is TRBD2 (6 bases). Germline V gene sequence: CDR1 LNHDA, CDR2 SQIVND (reference sequence). There are 15 residues in the CDR3. V was trimmed by 1 base and J by 0 bases, leaving 10 bases between them.

The CDR3 DNA reads as TGTGCCAGCAGTGAGATGCGACAGGGGGCGAATGGCTACACCTTC. It codes for CASSEMRQGANGYTF. The V call is TRBV2, the J call TRBJ1-2, with 10 bases aligning to TRBD1. V gave up 3 bases and J gave up 6 bases; unmatched junction bases: 7. This CDR3 is 15 amino acids long. Germline assignment: CDR1 SNHLY and CDR2 FYNNEI.

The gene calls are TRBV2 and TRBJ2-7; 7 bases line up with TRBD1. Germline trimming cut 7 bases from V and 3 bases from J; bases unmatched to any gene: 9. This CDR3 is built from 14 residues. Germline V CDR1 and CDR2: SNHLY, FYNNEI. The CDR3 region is CASNPDRANYEQYF. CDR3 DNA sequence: TGTGCCAGCAACCCAGACAGGGCCAACTACGAGCAGTACTTC.

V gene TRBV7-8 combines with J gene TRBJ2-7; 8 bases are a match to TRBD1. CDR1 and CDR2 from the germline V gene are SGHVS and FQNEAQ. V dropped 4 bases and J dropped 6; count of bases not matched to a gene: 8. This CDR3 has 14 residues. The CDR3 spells CASSSGTGSGEQYF. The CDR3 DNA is TGTGCCAGCAGCTCCGGGACAGGATCGGGCGAGCAGTACTTC.

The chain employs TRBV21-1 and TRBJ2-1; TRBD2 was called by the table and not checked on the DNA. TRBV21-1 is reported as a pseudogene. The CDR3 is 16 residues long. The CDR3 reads CASGEGPGASYNEQFF. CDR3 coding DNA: TGTGCCAGCGGGGAGGGTCCGGGGGCCTCCTACAATGAGCAGTTCTTC.